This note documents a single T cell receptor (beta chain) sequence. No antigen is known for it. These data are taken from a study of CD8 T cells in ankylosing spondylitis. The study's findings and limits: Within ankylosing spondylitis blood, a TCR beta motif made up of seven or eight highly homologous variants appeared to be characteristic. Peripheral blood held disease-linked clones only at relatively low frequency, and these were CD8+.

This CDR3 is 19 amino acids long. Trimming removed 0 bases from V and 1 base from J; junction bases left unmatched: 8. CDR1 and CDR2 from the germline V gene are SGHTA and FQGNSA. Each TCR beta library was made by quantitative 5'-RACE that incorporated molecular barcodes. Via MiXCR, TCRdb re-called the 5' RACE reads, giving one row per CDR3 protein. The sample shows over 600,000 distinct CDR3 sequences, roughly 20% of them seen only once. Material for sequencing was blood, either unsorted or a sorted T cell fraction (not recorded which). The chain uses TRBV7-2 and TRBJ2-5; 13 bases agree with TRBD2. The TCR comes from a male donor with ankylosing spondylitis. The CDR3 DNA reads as TGTGCCAGCAGCTTAGCATTCGCCGGACTAGCGGGAGTCCAAGAGACCCAGTACTTC. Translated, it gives CASSLAFAGLAGVQETQYF.